What follows is one T cell receptor (beta chain) and its context. Antigen unknown. CDR3 length: 16 amino acids. V was cut by 0 bases and J by 6 bases, with 16 bases left in between. Germline V gives CDR1 MNHNS, CDR2 SASEGT. These data come from a study of OX40 agonist ivuxolimab in advanced cancers. Study as a whole: Of the patients, three showed partial responses, one with hepatocellular carcinoma and two with cutaneous melanoma.

Findings of the study overall: Among the least clonally expanded were partial responders at 0.1-3.0 mg/kg. Expanded clones tended on average to be more numerous among CD8+ T cells than CD4+.

Using immunoSEQ multiplex PCR, the repertoire was profiled, and TCRdb retains in-frame clones only, with some absent. There are 40,000 to 50,000 clones in the sample; 89% occur only once, and approximately 0.5% lies in the top ten. This specimen was CD4+ or CD8+ T cells sorted from blood, taken in a trial of the OX40 agonist ivuxolimab. This sequence was found in an adult with an advanced solid tumor such as melanoma, head and neck, liver or kidney cancer. This rearrangement joins TRBV6-1 to TRBJ2-3, with a weak D call TRBD2 (5 bases). The DNA of the CDR3 is TGTGCCAGCAGTGAAGCCTTTAGCGCCGGTTGGGATACGCAGTATTTT. Its protein is CASSEAFSAGWDTQYF.